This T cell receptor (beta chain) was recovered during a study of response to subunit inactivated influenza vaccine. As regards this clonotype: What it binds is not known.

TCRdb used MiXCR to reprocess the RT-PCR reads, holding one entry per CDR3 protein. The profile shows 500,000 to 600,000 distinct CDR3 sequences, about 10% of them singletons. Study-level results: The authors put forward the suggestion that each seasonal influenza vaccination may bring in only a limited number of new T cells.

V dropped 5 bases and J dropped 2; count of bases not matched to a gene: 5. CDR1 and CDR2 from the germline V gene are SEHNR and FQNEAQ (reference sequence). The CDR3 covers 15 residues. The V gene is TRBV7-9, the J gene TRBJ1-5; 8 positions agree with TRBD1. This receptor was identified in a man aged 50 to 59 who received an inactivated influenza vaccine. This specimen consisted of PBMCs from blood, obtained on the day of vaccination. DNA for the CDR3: TGTGCCAGCAGCCAGGACAGGGTAGGCAATCAGCCCCAGCATTTT. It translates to CASSQDRVGNQPQHF.